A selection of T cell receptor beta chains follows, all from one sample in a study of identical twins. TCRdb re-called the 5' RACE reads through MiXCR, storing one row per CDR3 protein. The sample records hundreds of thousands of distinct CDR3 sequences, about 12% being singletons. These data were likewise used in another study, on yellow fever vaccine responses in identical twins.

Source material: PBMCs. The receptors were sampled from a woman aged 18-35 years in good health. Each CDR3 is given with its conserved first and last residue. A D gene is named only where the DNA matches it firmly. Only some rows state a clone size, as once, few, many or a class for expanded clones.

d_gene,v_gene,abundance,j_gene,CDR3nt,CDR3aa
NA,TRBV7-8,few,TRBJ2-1,TGTGCCAGCAGCTCCCTGAAGGGGGGTGGGAATGAGCAGTTCTTC,CASSSLKGGGNEQFF
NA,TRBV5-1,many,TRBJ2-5,TGCGCCAGCAGATCCGGACTGCAAGAGACCCAGTACTTC,CASRSGLQETQYF
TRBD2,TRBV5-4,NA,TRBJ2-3,TGTGCCAGCAGCTTGTCGGGACTAGCGGGTCAGGCCACAGATACGCAGTATTTT,CASSLSGLAGQATDTQYF
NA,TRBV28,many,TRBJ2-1,TGTGCCAGCAGTTTGATACTCCATGAGCAGTTCTTC,CASSLILHEQFF
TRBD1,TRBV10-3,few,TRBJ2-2,TGTGCCACCAAATCCGTCGGGACAGACACCGGGGAGCTGTTTTTT,CATKSVGTDTGELFF
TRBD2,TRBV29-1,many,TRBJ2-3,TGCAGCGTTGACCTCCTAGCGGGAAGGCAGTATTTT,CSVDLLAGRQYF
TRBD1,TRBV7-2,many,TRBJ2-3,TGTGCCAGCAGTCGATCCTATTCGACAGGGGATACGCAGTATTTT,CASSRSYSTGDTQYF
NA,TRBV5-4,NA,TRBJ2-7,TGTGCCAGCAGCCCACGGGGATCTGTTAACGAGCAGTACTTC,CASSPRGSVNEQYF
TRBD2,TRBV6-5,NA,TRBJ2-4,TGTGCCAGCAGTTACGGGGGGGGGACGCGCGCCAAAAACATTCAGTACTTC,CASSYGGGTRAKNIQYF
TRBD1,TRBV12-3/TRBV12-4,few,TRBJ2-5,TGTGCCAGCAGTTTAGCGCCCCGCAGGGGGCCCCAAGAGACCCAGTACTTC,CASSLAPRRGPQETQYF
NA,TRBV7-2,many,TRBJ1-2,TGTGCCAGCAGCTTAGTAACCAGGACTAACTATGGCTACACCTTC,CASSLVTRTNYGYTF
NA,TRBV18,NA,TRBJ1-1,TGTGCCAGCTCACTACAAGAACGGACACGGAACGAAGCTTTCTTT,CASSLQERTRNEAFF
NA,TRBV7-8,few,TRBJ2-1,TGTGCCAGCAGCTTAAGGGAGACAGCCAGTTACAATGAGCAGTTCTTC,CASSLRETASYNEQFF
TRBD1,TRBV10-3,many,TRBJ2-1,TGTGCCATCAAGACAGGGAACTCCTACAATGAGCAGTTCTTC,CAIKTGNSYNEQFF
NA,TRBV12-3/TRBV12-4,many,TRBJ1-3,TGTGCCAGCAGATGGAGATTACGAGGAAACACCATATATTTT,CASRWRLRGNTIYF
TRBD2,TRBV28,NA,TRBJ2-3,TGTGCCAGCAGCACTAGCGGGAGGAGTTTGACAGATACGCAGTATTTT,CASSTSGRSLTDTQYF
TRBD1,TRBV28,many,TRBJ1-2,TGTGCCAGCAGTTACAGGGGGTCGGATGGCTACACCTTC,CASSYRGSDGYTF
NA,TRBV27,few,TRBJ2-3,TGTGCCAGCAGTTCCCCGGGGCTTAGGGCAGATACGCAGTATTTT,CASSSPGLRADTQYF
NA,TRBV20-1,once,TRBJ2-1,TGCAGTGCTAGTTCGGCAGGGGCGAGCTACAATGAGCAGTTCTTC,CSASSAGASYNEQFF
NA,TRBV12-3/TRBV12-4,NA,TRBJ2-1,TGTGCCAGCAGATATCGAGGGGAGCAGTTCTTC,CASRYRGEQFF